The 7 T cell receptor beta chains listed next were all sequenced from one sample in a study of early T cells in non-severe SARS-CoV-2 infection. One entry per CDR3 protein results from TCRdb running MiXCR on the 5' RACE reads. In the table there are tens of thousands of distinct CDR3 sequences, about 14% of which are singletons. This specimen consisted of whole blood, obtained at baseline. These receptors were taken from an adult who was a healthcare worker with PCR-confirmed SARS-CoV-2 infection or an uninfected control (not recorded which).

This chain uses TRBV19 with TRBJ2-7, with 11 bases fitting TRBD2. Trimming cost V 5 bases and J 4 bases; bases outside gene matches: 13. Germline V lookup: CDR1 LNHDA, CDR2 SQIVND (reference sequence). CDR3 size: 17 residues. Written as DNA, the CDR3 is TGTGCCAGTAGTCCGGGACTAGCGGAGGGGGCCTGGTACGAGCAGTACTTC. This codes for CASSPGLAEGAWYEQYF.

The chain is built from TRBV6-6 and TRBJ1-4; D is unresolved. The CDR3 covers 15 residues. CDR1 MNHNY and CDR2 SVGAGI come from the germline V gene (reference sequence). V was shortened by 2 bases and J by 8 bases, with 15 bases between the two germline ends. The CDR3 spells CASSYGVAAREKLFF. In DNA form, the CDR3 reads TGTGCCAGCAGTTACGGTGTGGCAGCCCGGGAAAAACTGTTTTTT.

The chain couples TRBV29-1 to TRBJ2-7; tentative D call: TRBD2 (7 bases). From germline, CDR1 is SQVTM and CDR2 ANQGSEA. Trimming stripped 7 bases from V and 7 bases from J, with 17 bases between. CDR3 size: 12 residues. The CDR3 DNA reads as TGCAGCGCGCGGGGGCCCGACAGGGAGCAGTACTTC. Translation: CSARGPDREQYF.

This clonotype was recorded many times. The chain combines TRBV20-1 with TRBJ2-7; D call uncertain. V shed 3 bases and J shed 1 base, with 7 bases lying between them. The V gene's germline CDR1 is DFQATT and CDR2 SNEGSKA (reference sequence). The CDR3 runs 12 residues. CDR3 protein: CSARGNSYEQYF. DNA of the CDR3: TGCAGTGCTAGGGGGAATTCCTACGAGCAGTACTTC.

This clonotype was counted at least ten times. The chain has TRBV20-1 and TRBJ2-3, with D possibly TRBD2 on 6 matching bases. The CDR3 has 12 residues. Germline values: CDR1 DFQATT, CDR2 SNEGSKA (reference sequence). V shed 7 bases and J shed 0 bases, with 8 bases lying between them. CDR3 region: CSGSGSTDTQYF. The CDR3 DNA reads as TGCAGTGGAAGCGGGAGCACAGATACGCAGTATTTT.

The gene calls are TRBV6-5 and TRBJ1-2; the D is unclear. V was trimmed by 5 bases and J by 2 bases, leaving 9 bases between them. CDR1 and CDR2 (germline): MNHEY, SVGAGI. CDR3 size: 13 residues. The CDR3 sequence: CASSTRENYGYTF. The CDR3 coding sequence is TGTGCCAGCAGTACAAGGGAGAACTATGGCTACACCTTC.

The V and J genes are TRBV19 and TRBJ2-3, with TRBD2 matching over 9 bases. Germline lookup yields CDR1 LNHDA and CDR2 SQIVND (reference sequence). The V gene end was trimmed by 7 bases and the J gene end by 5 bases; junction bases not matched to a gene: 7. This CDR3 contains 14 residues. CDR3 nucleotides: TGTGCCAGTAAGGCTAGCGGGAATAAAGATACGCAGTATTTT. This gives the protein CASKASGNKDTQYF.